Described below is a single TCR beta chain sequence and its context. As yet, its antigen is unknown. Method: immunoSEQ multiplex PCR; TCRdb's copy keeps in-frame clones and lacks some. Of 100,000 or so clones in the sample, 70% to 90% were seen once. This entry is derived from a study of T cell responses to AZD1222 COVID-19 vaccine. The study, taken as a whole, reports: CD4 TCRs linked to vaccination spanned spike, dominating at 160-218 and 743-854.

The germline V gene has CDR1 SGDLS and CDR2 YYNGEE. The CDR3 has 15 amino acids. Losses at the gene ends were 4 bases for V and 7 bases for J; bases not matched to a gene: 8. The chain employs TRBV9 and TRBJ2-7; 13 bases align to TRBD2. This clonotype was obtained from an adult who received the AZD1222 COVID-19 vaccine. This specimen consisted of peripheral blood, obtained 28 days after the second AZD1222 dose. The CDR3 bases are TGTGCCAGCAGCCCGTGGACTAGCGGGGGTGGAGAGCAGTACTTC. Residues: CASSPWTSGGGEQYF.